This is a list of T cell receptor beta chains from one sample in a study of identifying expanded T cells in peripheral blood. Clones were sequenced by immunoSEQ multiplex PCR, and TCRdb holds only the in-frame ones, with some missing. The data hold 81,000 or so clones, with about 83% observed a single time. Sequences were obtained from blood. These receptors were taken from a person aged 18 to 75 in good health. The conserved cysteine and the conserved F or W are not part of the CDR3 here. Each record gives: D gene, CDR3 length, V gene, CDR3 protein. A D gene is named only where the DNA matches it firmly.

d_gene: TRBD1
len: 16
v_gene: TRBV28
CDR3aa: ASSFRFRWDREPEKLF

d_gene: .
len: 15
v_gene: TRBV4-1
CDR3aa: ASSPGAARGSNQPQH

d_gene: TRBD1
len: 15
v_gene: TRBV28
CDR3aa: ASSLNLRQGGSYEQY

d_gene: .
len: 12
v_gene: TRBV30
CDR3aa: AWSVGSGATEAF

d_gene: TRBD1
len: 13
v_gene: TRBV18
CDR3aa: ASSRRTGGNSEAF

d_gene: TRBD2
len: 14
v_gene: TRBV7-2
CDR3aa: ASSFAGGRSGDTQY

d_gene: TRBD1
len: 13
v_gene: TRBV18
CDR3aa: ASSPGTVSSYEQY

d_gene: .
len: 14
v_gene: TRBV11-2
CDR3aa: ASSLVGAGSPYEQY

d_gene: .
len: 13
v_gene: TRBV6-4
CDR3aa: ASSDSGAPFYGYT

d_gene: .
len: 13
v_gene: TRBV13
CDR3aa: ASSLDRGTNTEAF

d_gene: TRBD2
len: 13
v_gene: TRBV7-3
CDR3aa: ASSLAASSYNEQF

d_gene: TRBD2
len: 9
v_gene: TRBV20-1
CDR3aa: RGEGMAEQY

d_gene: .
len: 12
v_gene: TRBV5-8
CDR3aa: ASSFRGTGEPQH

d_gene: .
len: 10
v_gene: TRBV29-1
CDR3aa: SVRTALEKLF

d_gene: TRBD1
len: 12
v_gene: TRBV27
CDR3aa: ASSDRGRYNEQF

d_gene: .
len: 13
v_gene: TRBV19
CDR3aa: ASSIVLEVDTEAF

d_gene: TRBD2
len: 12
v_gene: TRBV9
CDR3aa: ASSPIAGDDTQY

d_gene: TRBD2
len: 13
v_gene: TRBV7-7
CDR3aa: ASSALAEFTGELF

d_gene: TRBD1
len: 12
v_gene: TRBV28
CDR3aa: ASSSRDRVIGQH

d_gene: TRBD1
len: 14
v_gene: TRBV7-6
CDR3aa: ASSPWDRGLQETQY

d_gene: .
len: 11
v_gene: TRBV10-3
CDR3aa: AISDSGDYGYT

d_gene: TRBD2
len: 15
v_gene: TRBV10-3
CDR3aa: AISESAGGRGTDTQY

d_gene: .
len: 14
v_gene: TRBV11-2
CDR3aa: ASSFTGLLSGNTIY

d_gene: .
len: 10
v_gene: TRBV14
CDR3aa: ASSQVSVPIY

d_gene: .
len: 11
v_gene: TRBV19
CDR3aa: ASGRNGNQPQH

d_gene: TRBD1
len: 14
v_gene: TRBV11-2
CDR3aa: ASSLDRGDDTDTQY

d_gene: TRBD1
len: 12
v_gene: TRBV23-1
CDR3aa: ASSQLGGNSPLH

d_gene: .
len: 12
v_gene: TRBV5-1
CDR3aa: ASSLGAANTEAF

d_gene: TRBD1
len: 12
v_gene: TRBV5-1
CDR3aa: ASSIRDRVGELF

d_gene: TRBD1
len: 13
v_gene: TRBV25-1
CDR3aa: ASSEEDRGSETQY

d_gene: .
len: 12
v_gene: TRBV7-7
CDR3aa: ASSWYRVSEKLF

d_gene: TRBD1
len: 13
v_gene: TRBV6-6
CDR3aa: ASSLLGTDTYEQY